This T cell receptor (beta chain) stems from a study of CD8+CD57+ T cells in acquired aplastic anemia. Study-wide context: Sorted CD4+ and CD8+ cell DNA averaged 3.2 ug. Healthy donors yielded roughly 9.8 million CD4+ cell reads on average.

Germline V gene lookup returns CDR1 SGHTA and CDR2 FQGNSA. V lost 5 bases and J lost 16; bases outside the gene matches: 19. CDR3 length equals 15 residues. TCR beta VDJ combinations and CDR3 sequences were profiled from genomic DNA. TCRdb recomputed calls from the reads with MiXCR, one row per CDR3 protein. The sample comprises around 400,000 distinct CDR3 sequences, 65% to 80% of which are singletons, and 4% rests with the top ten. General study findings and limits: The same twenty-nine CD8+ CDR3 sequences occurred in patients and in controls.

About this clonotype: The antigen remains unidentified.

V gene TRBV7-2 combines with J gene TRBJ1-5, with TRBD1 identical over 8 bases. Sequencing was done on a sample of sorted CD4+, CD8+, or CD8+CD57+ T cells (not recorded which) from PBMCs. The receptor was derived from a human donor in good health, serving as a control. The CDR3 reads CASSRDRQAPQFFHF. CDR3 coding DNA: TGTGCCAGCAGCCGGGACAGGCAGGCCCCGCAGTTCTTCCATTTT.